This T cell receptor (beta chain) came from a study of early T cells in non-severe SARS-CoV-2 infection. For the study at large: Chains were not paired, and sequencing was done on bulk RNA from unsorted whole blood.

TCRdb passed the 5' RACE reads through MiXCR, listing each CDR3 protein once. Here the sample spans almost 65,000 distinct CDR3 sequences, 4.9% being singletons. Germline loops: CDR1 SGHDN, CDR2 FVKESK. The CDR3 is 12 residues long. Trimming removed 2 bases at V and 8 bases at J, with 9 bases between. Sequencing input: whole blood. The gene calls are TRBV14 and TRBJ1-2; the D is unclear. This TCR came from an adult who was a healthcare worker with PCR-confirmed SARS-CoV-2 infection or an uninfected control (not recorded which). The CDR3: CASSQTAGGYTF. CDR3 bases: TGTGCCAGCAGCCAAACAGCGGGCGGCTACACCTTC.